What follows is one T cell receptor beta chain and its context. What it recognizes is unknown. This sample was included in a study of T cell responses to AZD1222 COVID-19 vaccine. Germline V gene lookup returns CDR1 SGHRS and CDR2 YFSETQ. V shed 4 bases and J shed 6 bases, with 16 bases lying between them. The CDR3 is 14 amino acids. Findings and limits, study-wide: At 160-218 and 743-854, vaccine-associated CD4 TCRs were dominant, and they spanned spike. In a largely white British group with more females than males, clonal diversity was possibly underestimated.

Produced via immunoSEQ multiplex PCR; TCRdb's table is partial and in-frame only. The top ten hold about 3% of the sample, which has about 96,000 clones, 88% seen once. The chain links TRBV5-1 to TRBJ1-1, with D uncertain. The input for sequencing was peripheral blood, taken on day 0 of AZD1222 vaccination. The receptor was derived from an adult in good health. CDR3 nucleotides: TGCGCCAGCAGCCCCCGGGTCCAATACGCTGAAGCTTTCTTT. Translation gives CASSPRVQYAEAFF.